The 29 T cell receptor beta chains listed next were all sequenced from one sample in a study of T cell changes during pregnancy in multiple sclerosis. The assay was immunoSEQ multiplex PCR, and TCRdb's table has in-frame clones only and misses some. Here the sample spans about 79,000 clones, 85% to 95% being singletons. Sequencing used CD4+ T cells from peripheral blood mononuclear cells, obtained in the second trimester of pregnancy. The source of these receptors is a female donor with multiple sclerosis, enrolled in a pregnancy study.

The chain links TRBV5-1 to TRBJ1-4, with 8 bases lining up with TRBD1. Germline values: CDR1 SGHRS, CDR2 YFSETQ. V was clipped by 4 bases and J by 8 bases; unmatched bases: 10. The CDR3 extends over 15 amino acids. The DNA for the CDR3 is TGCGCCAGCAGCCCCGGACAGGGCGGGCTGGAAAAACTGTTTTTT. This encodes CASSPGQGGLEKLFF.

This clone was observed a handful of times. V is TRBV5-8 and J is TRBJ1-2; 9 bases align to TRBD1. The CDR3 extends over 15 amino acids. V lost 2 bases to trimming and J lost 2 bases; unmatched junction nucleotides: 4. Germline values: CDR1 SGHTS, CDR2 YDEGEE. CDR3 in amino acids: CASSFVGQGNYGYTF. CDR3 sequence (DNA): TGTGCCAGCAGCTTTGTTGGACAGGGGAACTATGGCTACACCTTC. Combining the CDR3 with reference TRBV5-8 and TRBJ1-2 gives the whole variable domain EAGVTQSPTHLIKTRGQQATLRCSPISGHTSVYWYQQALGLGLQFLLWYDEGEERNRGNFPPRFSGRQFPNYSSELNVNALELEDSALYLCASSFVGQGNYGYTFGSGTRLTVV.

The V and J genes are TRBV5-1 and TRBJ1-1; TRBD1 might be the D (5 bases). The CDR3 runs to 15 residues. Trimming removed 2 bases from V and 0 bases from J, with 11 bases in between. Germline V gene lookup returns CDR1 SGHRS and CDR2 YFSETQ. The CDR3 is CASSFSRTLNTEAFF. CDR3 sequence (DNA): TGCGCCAGCAGCTTTTCCAGGACACTGAACACTGAAGCTTTCTTT.

This clone was seen a single time. The chain couples TRBV14 to TRBJ1-2; D remains ambiguous. V lost 4 bases, J lost 3 bases, and 15 bases lay in between. The CDR3 consists of 15 residues. Germline lookup yields CDR1 SGHDN and CDR2 FVKESK. CDR3 sequence reads: CASSPESGRDYGYTF. Here the CDR3 DNA reads TGTGCCAGCAGCCCCGAATCGGGGAGGGACTATGGCTACACCTTC.

The chain employs TRBV6-5 and TRBJ2-5; 12 nucleotides line up with TRBD1. The J segment lost 7 bases and the V segment lost 6 bases, leaving 9 bases of the junction unmatched. Germline V lookup: CDR1 MNHEY, CDR2 SVGAGI. CDR3 length equals 15 residues. This CDR3 is CASRTGTGGVRTQYF. Written as DNA, the CDR3 is TGTGCCAGCAGAACCGGGACAGGGGGCGTACGGACCCAGTACTTC.

The chain joins TRBV19 to TRBJ2-7; D is perhaps TRBD1 (6 bases). The V gene's germline CDR1 is LNHDA and CDR2 SQIVND (reference sequence). V gave up 0 bases and J gave up 4 bases, with 7 bases separating them. There are 13 residues in the CDR3. Written as DNA, the CDR3 is TGTGCCAGTAGTATAGAACAGGGTTACGAGCAGTACTTC. Amino acids: CASSIEQGYEQYF.

The chain uses TRBV6-6 and TRBJ2-7, with D possibly TRBD2 on 6 matching bases. The CDR3 is 13 residues long. The V gene lost 0 bases and the J gene lost 6 bases, with 9 bases spanning the gap. CDR1 is MNHNY and CDR2 is SVGAGI in the germline V gene (reference sequence). The CDR3 loop is CASSYSGGGEQYF. The CDR3 region has the DNA TGTGCCAGCAGTTACTCGGGAGGAGGCGAGCAGTACTTC.

The chain recombines TRBV5-1 with TRBJ2-1; weak D call: TRBD2 (6 bases). V was trimmed by 0 bases and J by 0 bases, leaving 7 bases between them. The CDR3 covers 15 residues. Germline loops: CDR1 SGHRS, CDR2 YFSETQ. CDR3 protein: CASSLEDYSYNEQFF. The CDR3, as DNA: TGCGCCAGCAGCTTGGAGGACTACTCCTACAATGAGCAGTTCTTC.

The V call is TRBV19, the J call TRBJ1-5; 7 nucleotides line up with TRBD1. Germline CDR1 LNHDA, CDR2 SQIVND (reference sequence). The CDR3 has 16 residues. V lost 11 bases to trimming and J lost 2 bases; unmatched junction nucleotides: 15. The CDR3 nucleotides read TGTGCCGGAATACAGGGGCCCAACCGTGGCAATCAGCCCCAGCATTTT. This codes for CAGIQGPNRGNQPQHF. Filled out from reference TRBV19 and TRBJ1-5, the complete variable domain reads DGGITQSPKYLFRKEGQNVTLSCEQNLNHDAMYWYRQDPGQGLRLIYYSQIVNDFQKGDIAEGYSVSREKKESFPLTVTSAQKNPTAFYLCAGIQGPNRGNQPQHFGDGTRLSIL.

V gene TRBV29-1 combines with J gene TRBJ1-1, with D possibly TRBD1 on 5 matching bases. The length of the CDR3 is 15 residues. Germline CDR1 is SQVTM and CDR2 is ANQGSEA. The ends were cut back, 5 bases at V and 1 base at J, with 17 bases in the middle. The CDR3 DNA reads TGCAGCGTTAATGGTGGAGGGACGGGGAACACTGAAGCTTTCTTT. Its translation: CSVNGGGTGNTEAFF.

This chain connects TRBV27 to TRBJ1-1; D is perhaps TRBD1 (6 bases). V gave up 1 base and J gave up 5 bases, with 14 bases separating them. Germline V CDR1 and CDR2: MNHEY, SMNVEV (reference sequence). CDR3 size: 15 residues. CDR3 region: CASSLLAPGVTEAFF. The DNA for the CDR3 is TGTGCCAGCAGTTTATTGGCCCCAGGGGTGACTGAAGCTTTCTTT.

The chain carries TRBV5-1 and TRBJ1-2; TRBD1 agrees at 9 bases. Losses at the gene ends were 4 bases for V and 8 bases for J; bases not matched to a gene: 6. The germline gives CDR1 SGHRS, CDR2 YFSETQ. This CDR3 contains 13 residues. The CDR3 protein is CASSPDRGHGYTF. The DNA for the CDR3 is TGCGCCAGCAGCCCGGACAGGGGACACGGCTACACCTTC.

The chain recombines TRBV7-2 with TRBJ1-1, with 7 positions matching TRBD1. CDR1 and CDR2 from the germline V gene are SGHTA and FQGNSA. The junction had 2 bases not matched to a gene; V was cut back by 3 bases and J by 7 bases. The CDR3 has 12 residues. The CDR3 region has the DNA TGTGCCAGCAGCTTTGGACAGGTTGAAGCTTTCTTT. It encodes CASSFGQVEAFF.

The V call is TRBV6-5, the J call TRBJ1-2, with D uncertain. This CDR3 is built from 13 residues. V dropped 5 bases and J dropped 8 bases, with 15 bases sitting between them. Germline V gene lookup returns CDR1 MNHEY and CDR2 SVGAGI. CDR3 coding DNA: TGTGCCAGCAGTCCTGCGGGTGCGGGAGGCTACACCTTC. Protein sequence: CASSPAGAGGYTF.

V gene TRBV2 combines with J gene TRBJ1-6; 8 nucleotides match TRBD1. V was clipped by 6 bases and J by 5 bases; unmatched bases: 6. The CDR3 runs to 15 residues. CDR1 and CDR2 from the germline V gene are SNHLY and FYNNEI. CDR3 in amino acids: CASSVTGADNSPLHF. The CDR3 DNA sequence: TGTGCCAGCAGCGTGACAGGGGCGGATAATTCACCCCTCCACTTT.

This clone showed up just once. This chain connects TRBV9 to TRBJ2-7; 7 positions match TRBD2. Germline V gene lookup returns CDR1 SGDLS and CDR2 YYNGEE. V lost 0 bases, J lost 4 bases, and 10 bases stayed unmatched. The CDR3 has 16 amino acids. The CDR3 here is CASSVGIQRDLYEQYF. The DNA of the CDR3 is TGTGCCAGCAGCGTAGGGATCCAGCGGGACCTGTACGAGCAGTACTTC.

The chain is built from TRBV30 and TRBJ1-4; 9 nucleotides line up with TRBD1. CDR1 is GTSNPN, CDR2 SVGIG, per germline (reference sequence). The J segment lost 10 bases and the V segment lost 1 base, leaving 7 bases of the junction unmatched. This CDR3 spans 14 amino acids. CDR3: CAWSEGTGLRKLFF. In nucleotides, the CDR3 is TGTGCCTGGAGTGAGGGGACAGGGCTTAGAAAACTGTTTTTT.

This clone was recorded once. This rearrangement joins TRBV2 to TRBJ1-1, with D perhaps matching TRBD1 (6 bases). Trimming took 8 bases from V and 0 from J, leaving 10 bases between them. From germline, CDR1 is SNHLY and CDR2 FYNNEI. The CDR3 extends over 13 amino acids. As DNA, the CDR3 is TGTGCCAGCCCCCAGGGGCTGAACACTGAAGCTTTCTTT. It translates to CASPQGLNTEAFF.

This chain joins TRBV28 and TRBJ2-7; 11 bases line up with TRBD2. The CDR3 runs 15 residues. CDR1 and CDR2 (germline): MDHEN, SYDVKM. Losses at the gene ends were 4 bases for V and 7 bases for J; bases not matched to a gene: 9. CDR3 in amino acids: CASSWIAGGPGEQYF. The CDR3 DNA reads as TGTGCCAGCAGTTGGATAGCGGGAGGGCCGGGGGAGCAGTACTTC.

This clone appeared a few times. The chain couples TRBV11-1 to TRBJ1-2; 9 nucleotides match TRBD1. The CDR3 covers 15 residues. Losses at the gene ends were 5 bases for V and 3 bases for J; bases not matched to a gene: 7. The germline V gene has CDR1 SGHAT and CDR2 FQDESV (reference sequence). The CDR3 reads CASSAGTGNYYGYTF. As DNA, the CDR3 is TGTGCCAGCAGCGCGGGGACAGGGAATTACTATGGCTACACCTTC.

J is TRBJ2-7 and V is TRBV7-3, with 7 bases aligning to TRBD2. Per the germline V gene, CDR1 is SGHTA and CDR2 is FQGTGA. Losses at the gene ends were 0 bases for V and 2 bases for J; bases not matched to a gene: 10. The CDR3 has 17 residues. CDR3: CASSLTLAGETTYEQYF. CDR3 DNA: TGTGCCAGCAGCTTAACATTGGCGGGAGAAACGACCTACGAGCAGTACTTC.

V usage is TRBV10-3 and J usage is TRBJ2-7, with D perhaps matching TRBD1 (6 bases). V was shortened by 4 bases and J by 2 bases, with 15 bases between the two germline ends. The CDR3 has 15 amino acids. The germline CDR1 and CDR2 sequences are ENHRY and SYGVKD. The CDR3 protein is CAISAWGTLTYEQYF. The CDR3 DNA reads TGTGCCATCAGTGCGTGGGGGACACTGACCTACGAGCAGTACTTC.

The chain recombines TRBV7-8 with TRBJ2-2; 10 bases line up with TRBD1. Trimming cost V 2 bases and J 4 bases; bases outside gene matches: 1. This CDR3 is built from 15 residues. Germline V CDR1 and CDR2: SGHVS, FQNEAQ. The CDR3, as DNA: TGTGCCAGCAGCTTATGGACAGGGGGCACCGGGGAGCTGTTTTTT. It is translated as CASSLWTGGTGELFF.

V and J are TRBV5-6 and TRBJ2-1; 10 bases fit TRBD1. The V segment lost 4 bases and the J segment 2 bases; nucleotides outside the gene matches: 3. The CDR3 runs 15 residues. Germline V gene sequence: CDR1 SGHDT, CDR2 YYEEEE. In nucleotides, the CDR3 is TGTGCCAGCAGCGTAGGACAGGGGGCCTACAATGAGCAGTTCTTC. Protein sequence: CASSVGQGAYNEQFF.

This clone has a single count. This rearrangement joins TRBV5-1 to TRBJ1-6; D possibly corresponds to TRBD1 (6 bases). V shed 3 bases and J shed 9 bases, with 19 bases lying between them. Germline V lookup: CDR1 SGHRS, CDR2 YFSETQ. The CDR3 consists of 16 residues. CDR3 sequence (DNA): TGCGCCAGCAGCTCGATTACCGGGACAAATCCTTCACCCCTCCACTTT. It yields the protein CASSSITGTNPSPLHF.

This chain links TRBV5-4 with TRBJ2-5; D may be TRBD2 (6 bases). The germline CDR1 and CDR2 sequences are SGHNT and YYREEE (reference sequence). The CDR3 runs to 16 residues. Trimming stripped 1 base from V and 1 base from J, with 14 bases between. CDR3 in amino acids: CASSLFLSSGQETQYF. The CDR3 DNA sequence: TGTGCCAGCAGCTTGTTTCTGAGTAGCGGCCAAGAGACCCAGTACTTC.

This chain joins TRBV5-6 and TRBJ2-4, with D perhaps matching TRBD1 (6 bases). This CDR3 comprises 17 residues. V was trimmed by 4 bases and J by 0 bases, leaving 17 bases between them. Germline CDR1 SGHDT, CDR2 YYEEEE. CDR3 in amino acids: CASSLRQLGGAKNIQYF. The CDR3 DNA reads as TGTGCCAGCAGCCTCAGACAGCTAGGGGGAGCCAAAAACATTCAGTACTTC.

The V gene is TRBV5-5, the J gene TRBJ1-5, with D tentatively TRBD1 (6 bases). The CDR3 length is 14 residues. The germline V and J ends were trimmed by 2 bases and 7 bases, with 13 bases remaining between them. Germline V CDR1 and CDR2: SGHKS, YYEKEE (reference sequence). CDR3: CASSFGGAGQPQHF. In DNA form, the CDR3 reads TGTGCCAGCAGCTTTGGGGGGGCGGGGCAGCCCCAGCATTTT.

V is TRBV7-8 and J is TRBJ2-1; 7 bases map to TRBD1. V lost 4 bases, J lost 7 bases, and 7 bases stayed unmatched. The CDR3 runs 14 residues. Germline values: CDR1 SGHVS, CDR2 FQNEAQ. The CDR3 coding sequence is TGTGCCAGCAGCTCCCGCACAGGGGTGAATGAGCAGTTCTTC. This codes for CASSSRTGVNEQFF.